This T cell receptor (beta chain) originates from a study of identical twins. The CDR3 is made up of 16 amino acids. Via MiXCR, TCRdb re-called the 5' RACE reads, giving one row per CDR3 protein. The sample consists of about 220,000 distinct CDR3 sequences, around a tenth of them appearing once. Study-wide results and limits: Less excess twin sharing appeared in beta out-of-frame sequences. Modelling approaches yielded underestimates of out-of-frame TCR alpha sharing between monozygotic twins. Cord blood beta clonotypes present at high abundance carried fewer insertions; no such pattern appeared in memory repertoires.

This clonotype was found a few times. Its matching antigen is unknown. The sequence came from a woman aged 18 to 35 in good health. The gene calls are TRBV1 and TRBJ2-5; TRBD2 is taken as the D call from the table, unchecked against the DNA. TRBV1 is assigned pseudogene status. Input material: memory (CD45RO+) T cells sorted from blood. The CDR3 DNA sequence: TGCACCAGCAGCCAAGATACGCGGGGGGGCCAGGAGACCCAGTACTTC. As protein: CTSSQDTRGGQETQYF.